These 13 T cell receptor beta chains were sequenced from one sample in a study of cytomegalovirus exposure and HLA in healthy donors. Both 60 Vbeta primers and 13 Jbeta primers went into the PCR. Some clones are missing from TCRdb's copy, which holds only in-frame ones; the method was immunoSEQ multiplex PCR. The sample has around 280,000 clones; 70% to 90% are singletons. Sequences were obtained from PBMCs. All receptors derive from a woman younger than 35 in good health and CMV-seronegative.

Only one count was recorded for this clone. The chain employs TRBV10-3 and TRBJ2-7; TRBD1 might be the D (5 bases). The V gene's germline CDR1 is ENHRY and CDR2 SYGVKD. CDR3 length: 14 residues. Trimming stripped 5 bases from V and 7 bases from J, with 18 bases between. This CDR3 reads CAISSWGSVDEQYF. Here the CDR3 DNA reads TGTGCCATCAGTTCTTGGGGCAGCGTGGATGAGCAGTACTTC.

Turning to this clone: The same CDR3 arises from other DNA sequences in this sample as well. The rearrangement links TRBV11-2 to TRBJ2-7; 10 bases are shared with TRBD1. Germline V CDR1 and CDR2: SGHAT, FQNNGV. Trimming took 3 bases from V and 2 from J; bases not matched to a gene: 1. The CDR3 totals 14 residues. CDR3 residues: CASSFGTGAYEQYF. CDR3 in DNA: TGTGCCAGCAGCTTCGGGACAGGGGCCTACGAGCAGTACTTC.

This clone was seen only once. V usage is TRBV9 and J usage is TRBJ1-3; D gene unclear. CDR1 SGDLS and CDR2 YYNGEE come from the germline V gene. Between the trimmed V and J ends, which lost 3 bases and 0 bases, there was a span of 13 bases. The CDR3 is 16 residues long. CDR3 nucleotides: TGTGCCAGCAGCGGTTACAGCTTGATCTCTGGAAACACCATATATTTT. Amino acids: CASSGYSLISGNTIYF. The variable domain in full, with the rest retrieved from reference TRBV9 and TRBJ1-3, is DSGVTQTPKHLITATGQRVTLRCSPRSGDLSVYWYQQSLDQGLQFLIQYYNGEERAKGNILERFSAQQFPDLHSELNLSSLELGDSALYFCASSGYSLISGNTIYFGEGSWLTVV.

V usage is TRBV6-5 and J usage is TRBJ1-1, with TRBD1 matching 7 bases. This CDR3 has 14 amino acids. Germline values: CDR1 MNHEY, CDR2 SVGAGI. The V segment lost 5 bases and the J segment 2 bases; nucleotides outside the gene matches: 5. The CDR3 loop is CASSQYRGNTEAFF. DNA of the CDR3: TGTGCCAGCAGTCAATACAGGGGTAACACTGAAGCTTTCTTT.

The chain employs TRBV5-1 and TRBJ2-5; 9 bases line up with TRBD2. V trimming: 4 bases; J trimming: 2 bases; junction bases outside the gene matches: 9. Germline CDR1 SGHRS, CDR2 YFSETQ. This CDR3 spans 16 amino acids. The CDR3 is CASSPQGGGVQETQYF. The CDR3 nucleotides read TGCGCCAGCAGCCCCCAGGGCGGGGGGGTACAAGAGACCCAGTACTTC. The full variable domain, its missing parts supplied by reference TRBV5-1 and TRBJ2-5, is KAGVTQTPRYLIKTRGQQVTLSCSPISGHRSVSWYQQTPGQGLQFLFEYFSETQRNKGNFPGRFSGRQFSNSRSEMNVSTLELGDSALYLCASSPQGGGVQETQYFGPGTRLLVL.

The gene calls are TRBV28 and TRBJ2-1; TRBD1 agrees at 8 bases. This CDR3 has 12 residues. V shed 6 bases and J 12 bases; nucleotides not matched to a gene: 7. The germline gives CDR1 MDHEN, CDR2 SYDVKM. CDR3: CASSPDRGGQFF. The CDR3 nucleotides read TGTGCCAGCAGCCCCGACAGGGGTGGGCAGTTCTTC.

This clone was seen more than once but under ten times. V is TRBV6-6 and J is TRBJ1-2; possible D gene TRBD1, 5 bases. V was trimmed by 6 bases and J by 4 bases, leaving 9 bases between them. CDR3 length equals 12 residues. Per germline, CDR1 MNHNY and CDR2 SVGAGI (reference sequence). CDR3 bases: TGTGCCAGCAGCCGGGACTTCTATGGCTACACCTTC. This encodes CASSRDFYGYTF.

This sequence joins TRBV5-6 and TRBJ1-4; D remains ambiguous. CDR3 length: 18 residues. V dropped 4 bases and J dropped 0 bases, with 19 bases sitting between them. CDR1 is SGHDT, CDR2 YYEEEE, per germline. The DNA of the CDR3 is TGTGCCAGCAGCCCGCGGGAAGGTAAACCTGCAACTAATGAAAAACTGTTTTTT. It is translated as CASSPREGKPATNEKLFF. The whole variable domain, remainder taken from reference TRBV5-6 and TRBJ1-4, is DAGVTQSPTHLIKTRGQQVTLRCSPKSGHDTVSWYQQALGQGPQFIFQYYEEEERQRGNFPDRFSGHQFPNYSSELNVNALLLGDSALYLCASSPREGKPATNEKLFFGSGTQLSVL.

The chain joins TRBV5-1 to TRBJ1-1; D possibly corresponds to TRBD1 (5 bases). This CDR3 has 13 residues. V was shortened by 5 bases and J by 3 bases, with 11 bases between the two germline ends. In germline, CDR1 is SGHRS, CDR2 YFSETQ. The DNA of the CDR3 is TGCGCCAGCAGTTTACAGGACGACACTGAAGCTTTCTTT. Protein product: CASSLQDDTEAFF.

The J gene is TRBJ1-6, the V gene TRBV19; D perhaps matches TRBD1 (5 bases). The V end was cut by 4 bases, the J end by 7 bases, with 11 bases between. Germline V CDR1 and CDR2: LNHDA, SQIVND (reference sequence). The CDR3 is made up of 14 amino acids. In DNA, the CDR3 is TGTGCCAGTAGTACTGGACAAGGCAATTCACCCCTCCACTTT. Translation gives CASSTGQGNSPLHF.

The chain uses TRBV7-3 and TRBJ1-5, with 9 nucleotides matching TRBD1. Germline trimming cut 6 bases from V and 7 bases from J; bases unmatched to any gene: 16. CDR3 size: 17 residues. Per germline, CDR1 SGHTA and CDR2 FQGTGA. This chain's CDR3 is CASRSGQGRQEAQPQHF. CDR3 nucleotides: TGTGCCAGCAGATCTGGACAGGGGAGACAGGAGGCCCAGCCCCAGCATTTT.

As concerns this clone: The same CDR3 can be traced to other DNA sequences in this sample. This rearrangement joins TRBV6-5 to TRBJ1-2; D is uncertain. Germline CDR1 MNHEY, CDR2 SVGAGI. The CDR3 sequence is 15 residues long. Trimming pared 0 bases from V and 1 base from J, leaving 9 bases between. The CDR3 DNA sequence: TGTGCCAGCAGTTACTCGAACCGGGTTAACTATGGCTACACCTTC. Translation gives CASSYSNRVNYGYTF.

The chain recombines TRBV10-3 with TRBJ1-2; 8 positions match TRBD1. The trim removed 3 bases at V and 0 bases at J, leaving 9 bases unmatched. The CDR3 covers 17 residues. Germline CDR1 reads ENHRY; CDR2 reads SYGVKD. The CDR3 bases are TGTGCCATCAGTGATGGACAGGGTATGCCAGCTAACTATGGCTACACCTTC. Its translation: CAISDGQGMPANYGYTF.